The 14 T cell receptor beta chains listed next were all sequenced from one sample in a study of cytomegalovirus exposure and HLA in healthy donors. Produced via immunoSEQ multiplex PCR; TCRdb's table is partial and in-frame only. Of tens of thousands of clones in the sample, about 87% were seen once. Material for sequencing was PBMCs. These receptor sequences come from a woman between 18 and 30 years old in good health and CMV-seropositive.

The chain combines TRBV28 with TRBJ2-7, with 7 nucleotides matching TRBD1. Trimming cost V 6 bases and J 2 bases; bases outside gene matches: 7. The CDR3 loop spans 14 amino acids. CDR1 MDHEN and CDR2 SYDVKM come from the germline V gene. CDR3 loop: CASSPGQIPYEQYF. The CDR3 coding sequence is TGTGCCAGCAGCCCGGGACAGATCCCCTACGAGCAGTACTTC.

This clone was seen just once. The V and J genes are TRBV10-2 and TRBJ2-7; D is unclear. The CDR3 extends over 14 amino acids. V gave up 4 bases and J gave up 2 bases, with 12 bases separating them. CDR1 is WSHSY and CDR2 is SAAADI in the germline V gene. CDR3 nucleotides: TGCGCCAGCAGTGTCGTATCTTATCCCTACGAGCAGTACTTC. Translation: CASSVVSYPYEQYF.

V gene TRBV5-5 combines with J gene TRBJ2-7; D is ambiguous. Germline CDR1 is SGHKS and CDR2 is YYEKEE (reference sequence). The CDR3 loop spans 12 amino acids. The V and J ends lost 2 bases and 6 bases respectively, with 9 bases between them. This chain's CDR3 is CASSFSGREQYF. The CDR3 DNA reads TGTGCCAGCAGCTTCTCGGGTCGCGAGCAGTACTTC.

This chain connects TRBV7-9 to TRBJ2-3; 13 nucleotides line up with TRBD2. The J segment lost 0 bases and the V segment lost 5 bases, leaving 8 bases of the junction unmatched. Germline V gene data show CDR1 as SEHNR and CDR2 as FQNEAQ (reference sequence). The length of the CDR3 is 18 residues. This CDR3 reads CASSRTSGGALSTDTQYF. Written as DNA, the CDR3 is TGTGCCAGCAGCCGAACTAGCGGGGGGGCTTTGAGCACAGATACGCAGTATTTT.

The V gene is TRBV4-1, the J gene TRBJ1-1; possibly TRBD1 for D (5 bases). V was cut by 2 bases and J by 5 bases, with 12 bases left in between. Germline lookup yields CDR1 MGHRA and CDR2 YSYEKL. There are 14 residues in the CDR3. The CDR3 loop is CASSQQGLETEAFF. CDR3 in DNA: TGCGCCAGCAGCCAACAGGGACTGGAAACTGAAGCTTTCTTT.

The chain carries TRBV6-6 and TRBJ1-1; D gene ambiguous. With 4 bases removed from V and 6 bases from J, the gap between germline ends came to 18 bases. Germline V lookup: CDR1 MNHNY, CDR2 SVGAGI (reference sequence). The CDR3 consists of 15 residues. The CDR3 protein is CASSFGVRVSSEAFF. The CDR3, as DNA: TGTGCCAGCAGTTTCGGGGTCCGTGTATCATCTGAAGCTTTCTTT.

The chain uses TRBV6-5 and TRBJ1-2; possible D gene TRBD1, 6 bases. Germline V CDR1 and CDR2: MNHEY, SVGAGI. This CDR3 is built from 14 residues. Trimming removed 5 bases at V and 5 bases at J, with 15 bases between. The CDR3 reads CASSIQGLVYGYTF. CDR3 DNA: TGTGCCAGCAGTATACAGGGTTTGGTTTATGGCTACACCTTC.

This clone turned up a few times. The V and J genes are TRBV4-2 and TRBJ2-3; 10 positions match TRBD2. Germline CDR1 reads LGHNA; CDR2 reads YNFKEQ. CDR3 length equals 16 residues. After removal of 0 bases from V and 4 bases from J, the junction contained 4 bases not matched to a gene. For the CDR3, the DNA is TGTGCCAGCAGCCAAGAGCTTAGCGGGGGGCCAGATACGCAGTATTTT. Translating it yields CASSQELSGGPDTQYF.

This chain joins TRBV10-3 and TRBJ1-2; 7 nucleotides align to TRBD1. From germline, CDR1 is ENHRY and CDR2 SYGVKD. The CDR3 runs 15 residues. V gave up 5 bases and J gave up 4 bases; unmatched junction bases: 10. CDR3 bases: TGTGCCATCAGTACAACGACAGGGTCTAGCTATGGCTACACCTTC. Its translation: CAISTTTGSSYGYTF.

The CDR3 coding sequence is TGTGCCAGCAGTCTTACAGGGGGCGGGGAGACCCAGTACTTC. Protein product: CASSLTGGGETQYF. This chain links TRBV6-1 with TRBJ2-5; 9 bases are shared with TRBD1. Germline V gene sequence: CDR1 MNHNS, CDR2 SASEGT. This CDR3 region has 14 residues. V lost 5 bases and J lost 5; bases outside the gene matches: 6.

This chain links TRBV15 with TRBJ2-3, with 10 bases aligning to TRBD1. Germline V gene sequence: CDR1 LNHNV, CDR2 YYDKDF (reference sequence). CDR3 length: 16 residues. Trimming cost V 6 bases and J 6 bases; bases outside gene matches: 12. The chain's CDR3 is CATRARGQGLADTQYF. DNA for the CDR3: TGTGCCACCAGGGCACGGGGACAGGGGCTGGCTGATACGCAGTATTTT.

The chain uses TRBV7-2 and TRBJ2-1, with 10 positions matching TRBD2. This CDR3 is built from 17 residues. Germline V gene data show CDR1 as SGHTA and CDR2 as FQGNSA. V shed 2 bases and J 8 bases; nucleotides not matched to a gene: 12. CDR3 in amino acids: CASSLFRAASGSDEQFF. The CDR3, as DNA: TGTGCCAGCAGCTTATTCCGGGCGGCTAGCGGGAGCGATGAGCAGTTCTTC.

This CDR3 reads CASSVGRGYGYTF. DNA of the CDR3: TGTGCCAGCAGCGTAGGTAGGGGCTATGGCTACACCTTC. This chain links TRBV9 with TRBJ1-2, with D possibly being TRBD1 (5 bases). CDR3 length: 13 residues. Trimming stripped 0 bases from V and 4 bases from J, with 7 bases between. Germline assignment: CDR1 SGDLS and CDR2 YYNGEE.

The chain carries TRBV5-5 and TRBJ1-4, with 7 bases fitting TRBD1. The CDR3 is 16 residues long. Germline V CDR1 and CDR2: SGHKS, YYEKEE (reference sequence). V was pared by 3 bases and J by 12 bases, with 17 bases of the junction left unmatched. CDR3 in DNA: TGTGCCAGCAGCTCCCCAGGGGGAAGGGGCTCTTTGGAACTGTTTTTT. Translation gives CASSSPGGRGSLELFF.